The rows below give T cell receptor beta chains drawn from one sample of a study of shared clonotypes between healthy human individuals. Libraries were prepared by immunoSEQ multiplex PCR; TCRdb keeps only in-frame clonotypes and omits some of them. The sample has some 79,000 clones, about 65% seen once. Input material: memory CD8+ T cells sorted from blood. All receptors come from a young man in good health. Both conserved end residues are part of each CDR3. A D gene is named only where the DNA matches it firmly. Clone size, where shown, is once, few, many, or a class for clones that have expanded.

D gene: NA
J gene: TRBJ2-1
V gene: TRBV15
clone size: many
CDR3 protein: CATSRDFQAASNEQFF
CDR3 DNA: TGTGCCACCAGCAGAGATTTTCAAGCGGCATCCAATGAGCAGTTCTTC

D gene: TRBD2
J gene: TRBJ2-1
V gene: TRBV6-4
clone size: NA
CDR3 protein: CASSVTSGSGNNEQFF
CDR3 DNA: TGTGCCAGCAGTGTGACTAGCGGGAGCGGTAACAATGAGCAGTTCTTC

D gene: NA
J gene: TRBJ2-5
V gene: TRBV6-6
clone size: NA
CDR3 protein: CASSALTSPPETQYF
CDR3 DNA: TGTGCCAGCAGTGCCCTAACTAGTCCGCCAGAGACCCAGTACTTC

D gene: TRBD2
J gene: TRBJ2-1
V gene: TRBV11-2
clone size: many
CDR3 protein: CASSRAGNRHEQFF
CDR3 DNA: TGTGCCAGCAGCCGAGCGGGGAATCGGCATGAGCAGTTCTTC

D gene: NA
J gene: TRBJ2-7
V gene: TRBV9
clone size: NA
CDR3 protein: CASSVAGTNEQYF
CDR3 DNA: TGTGCCAGCAGCGTAGCGGGAACCAACGAGCAGTACTTC

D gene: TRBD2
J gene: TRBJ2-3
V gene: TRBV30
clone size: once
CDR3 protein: CAWEVGGADTQYF
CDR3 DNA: TGTGCCTGGGAAGTCGGGGGGGCAGATACGCAGTATTTT

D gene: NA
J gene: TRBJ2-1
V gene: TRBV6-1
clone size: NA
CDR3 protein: CASTRAPMDWDEQFF
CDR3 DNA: TGTGCCAGCACCAGAGCCCCTATGGATTGGGATGAGCAGTTCTTC

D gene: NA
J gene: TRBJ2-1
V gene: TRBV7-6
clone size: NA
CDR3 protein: CASSSYRYNEQFF
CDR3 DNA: TGTGCCAGCAGCTCCTACAGGTACAATGAGCAGTTCTTC

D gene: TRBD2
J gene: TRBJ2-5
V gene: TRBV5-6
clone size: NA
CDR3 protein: CASSLVAGGQETQYF
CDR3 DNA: TGTGCCAGCAGCTTGGTTGCGGGGGGCCAAGAGACCCAGTACTTC

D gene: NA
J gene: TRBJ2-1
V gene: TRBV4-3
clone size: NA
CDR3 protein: CASSQVSGQPDEQFF
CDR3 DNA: TGCGCCAGCAGCCAAGTCTCTGGACAGCCCGATGAGCAGTTCTTC

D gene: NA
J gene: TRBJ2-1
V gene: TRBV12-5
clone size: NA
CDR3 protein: CASGSGFGAGNEQFF
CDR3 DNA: TGTGCTAGTGGTTCCGGATTCGGGGCTGGGAATGAGCAGTTCTTC

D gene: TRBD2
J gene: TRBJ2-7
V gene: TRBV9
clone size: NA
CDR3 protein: CASSQGTSGSSYEQYF
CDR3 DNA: TGTGCCAGCAGCCAGGGGACTAGCGGAAGCTCCTACGAGCAGTACTTC

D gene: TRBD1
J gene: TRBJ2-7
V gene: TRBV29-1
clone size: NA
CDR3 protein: CSVHRRQGCYHEQYF
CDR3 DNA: TGCAGCGTTCACCGTAGACAGGGATGCTACCACGAGCAGTACTTC

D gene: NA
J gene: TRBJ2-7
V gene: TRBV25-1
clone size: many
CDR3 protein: CASSEGASYEQYF
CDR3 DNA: TGTGCCAGCAGTGAAGGGGCGTCCTACGAGCAGTACTTC

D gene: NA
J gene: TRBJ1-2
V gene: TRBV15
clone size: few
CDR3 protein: CATSRDLQGLIYGYTF
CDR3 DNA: TGTGCCACCAGCAGAGACTTACAGGGACTCATCTATGGCTACACCTTC

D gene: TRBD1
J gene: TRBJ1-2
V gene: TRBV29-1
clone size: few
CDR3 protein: CSVMTGNDGYTF
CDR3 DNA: TGCAGCGTCATGACAGGGAACGATGGCTACACCTTC

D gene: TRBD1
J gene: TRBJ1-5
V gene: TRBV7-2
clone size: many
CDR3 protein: CASSSTPQGAGQPQHF
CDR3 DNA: TGTGCCAGCAGCTCTACCCCGCAGGGGGCGGGTCAGCCCCAGCATTTT

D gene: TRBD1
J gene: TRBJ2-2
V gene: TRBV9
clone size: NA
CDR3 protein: CASSGQGQRAGELFF
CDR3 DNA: TGTGCCAGCAGCGGACAGGGACAAAGGGCCGGGGAGCTGTTTTTT

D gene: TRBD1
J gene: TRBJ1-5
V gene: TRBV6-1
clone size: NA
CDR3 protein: CASTQGGRGGEPQHF
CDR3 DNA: TGTGCCAGCACCCAAGGGGGCCGGGGCGGGGAGCCCCAGCATTTT

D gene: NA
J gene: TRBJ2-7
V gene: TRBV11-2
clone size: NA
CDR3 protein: CASSLSGSGLVIYEQYF
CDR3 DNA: TGTGCCAGCAGCTTAAGTGGAAGTGGACTGGTAATCTACGAGCAGTACTTC

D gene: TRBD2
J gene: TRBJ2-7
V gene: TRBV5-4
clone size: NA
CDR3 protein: CASSLNGLAGQYEQYF
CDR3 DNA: TGTGCCAGCAGCTTAAATGGACTAGCGGGACAGTACGAGCAGTACTTC

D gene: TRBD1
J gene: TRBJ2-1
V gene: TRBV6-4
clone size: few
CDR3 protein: CASSRDSHNEQFF
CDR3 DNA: TGTGCCAGCAGCCGGGACAGTCACAATGAGCAGTTCTTC

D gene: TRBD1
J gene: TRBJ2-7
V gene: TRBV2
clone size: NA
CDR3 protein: CASNTGEPYYEQYF
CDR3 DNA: TGTGCCAGCAACACAGGGGAGCCCTACTACGAGCAGTACTTC

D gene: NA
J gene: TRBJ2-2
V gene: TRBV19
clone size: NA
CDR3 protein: CASTPSLSRLELFF
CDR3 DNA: TGTGCCAGCACCCCTAGTCTCTCTAGGTTGGAGCTGTTTTTT

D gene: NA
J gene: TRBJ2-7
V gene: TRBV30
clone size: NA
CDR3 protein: CAWSVSLDSYEQYF
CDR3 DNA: TGTGCCTGGAGTGTTTCGCTCGACTCCTACGAGCAGTACTTC

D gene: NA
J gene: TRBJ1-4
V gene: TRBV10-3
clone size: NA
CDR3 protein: CASGRTNEKLFF
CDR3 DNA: TGTGCCAGCGGGAGAACTAATGAAAAACTGTTTTTT

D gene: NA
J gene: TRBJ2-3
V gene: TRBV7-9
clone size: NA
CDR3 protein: CASSRSGLGPDTQYF
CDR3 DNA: TGTGCCAGCAGCCGTAGCGGTTTAGGACCAGATACGCAGTATTTT